The 18 T cell receptor beta chains below all came from one sample that was sequenced in a study of technical replicates of blood from several donors. Profiling relied on immunoSEQ multiplex PCR, and the TCRdb table lists in-frame clones only, not all of them. The profile shows 65,000 to 90,000 clones, 95% to 98% of them singletons. Sequencing was done on a sample of T cells isolated from PBMCs. Source of these receptors: a human donor in good health.

The rearrangement links TRBV29-1 to TRBJ2-1; TRBD2 agrees at 7 bases. The trim removed 4 bases at V and 8 bases at J, leaving 11 bases unmatched. Germline V gene data show CDR1 as SQVTM and CDR2 as ANQGSEA. This CDR3 has 14 residues. CDR3 DNA: TGCAGCGTTGTATTAGGCGGGAGTGTCCATGAGCAGTTCTTC. Residues: CSVVLGGSVHEQFF.

This rearrangement joins TRBV29-1 to TRBJ2-3, with TRBD1 matching over 9 bases. The trim removed 7 bases at V and 3 bases at J, leaving 8 bases unmatched. CDR3 size: 14 residues. Germline V gene lookup returns CDR1 SQVTM and CDR2 ANQGSEA. In DNA, the CDR3 is TGCAGCGCCCAGACCGGGACAGGGACAGATACGCAGTATTTT. It translates to CSAQTGTGTDTQYF.

The chain joins TRBV6-4 to TRBJ1-2, with 8 bases fitting TRBD1. CDR3 size: 17 residues. V gave up 0 bases and J gave up 1 base; unmatched junction bases: 7. Germline assignment: CDR1 MRHNA and CDR2 SNTAGT. CDR3 DNA sequence: TGTGCCAGCAGTGACTCGGCAGGGGGCTTACTTAACTATGGCTACACCTTC. It is translated as CASSDSAGGLLNYGYTF.

This sequence joins TRBV7-9 and TRBJ2-2, with no clear D. With 2 bases removed from V and 3 bases from J, the gap between germline ends came to 10 bases. Germline V lookup: CDR1 SEHNR, CDR2 FQNEAQ (reference sequence). This CDR3 is 15 amino acids long. The CDR3: CASSLYGGYTGELFF. In nucleotides, the CDR3 is TGTGCCAGCAGCTTATACGGCGGTTACACCGGGGAGCTGTTTTTT.

This clone was observed once. V gene TRBV7-2 combines with J gene TRBJ2-3, with a possible D match to TRBD2 (5 bases). The CDR3 runs to 16 residues. The V end was cut by 3 bases, the J end by 2 bases, with 15 bases between. The germline gives CDR1 SGHTA, CDR2 FQGNSA. The CDR3 is CASSFRARVHTDTQYF. CDR3 nucleotide sequence: TGTGCCAGCAGCTTTAGGGCGCGGGTACACACAGATACGCAGTATTTT.

The rearrangement uses TRBV2 and TRBJ1-1; D possibly corresponds to TRBD1 (6 bases). Germline assignment: CDR1 SNHLY and CDR2 FYNNEI. The CDR3 loop spans 13 amino acids. With 4 bases removed from V and 4 bases from J, the gap between germline ends came to 10 bases. The CDR3: CASSVQGPTEAFF. The CDR3 region has the DNA TGTGCCAGCAGTGTACAGGGCCCCACTGAAGCTTTCTTT.

This clone was detected only once. The rearrangement joins TRBV28 to TRBJ2-7, with D possibly matching TRBD2 (6 bases). The CDR3 runs 12 residues. V was shortened by 5 bases and J by 11 bases, with 16 bases between the two germline ends. The germline V gene has CDR1 MDHEN and CDR2 SYDVKM. The DNA for the CDR3 is TGTGCCAGCAGTCTTACCCCGCGGGATAAGTACTTC. Translation: CASSLTPRDKYF.

This clone has a single count. V gene TRBV5-5 combines with J gene TRBJ2-7, with D possibly TRBD1 on 6 matching bases. Per the germline V gene, CDR1 is SGHKS and CDR2 is YYEKEE (reference sequence). CDR3 length equals 13 residues. The V end lost 9 bases, the J end lost 2 bases, and 15 bases lay between the germline ends. In DNA, the CDR3 is TGTGCCACAGGGGCTAGTGGAACCTACGAGCAGTACTTC. Its protein is CATGASGTYEQYF.

The chain employs TRBV5-6 and TRBJ2-1; 13 nucleotides match TRBD2. The CDR3 consists of 15 residues. Trimming took 2 bases from V and 8 from J; bases not matched to a gene: 4. The germline CDR1 and CDR2 sequences are SGHDT and YYEEEE. The chain's CDR3 is CASSLLAGGVDEQFF. As DNA, the CDR3 is TGTGCCAGCAGCTTACTAGCGGGAGGGGTTGATGAGCAGTTCTTC.

The chain combines TRBV9 with TRBJ2-1; 8 bases are shared with TRBD2. J was trimmed by 2 bases and V by 3 bases; bases with no gene match: 4. There are 15 residues in the CDR3. The V gene's germline CDR1 is SGDLS and CDR2 YYNGEE. The CDR3 bases are TGTGCCAGCAGCGGGGGTAGCGGGACCTACAATGAGCAGTTCTTC. Its protein is CASSGGSGTYNEQFF. Full variable domain (outside the CDR3, taken from reference TRBV9 and TRBJ2-1): DSGVTQTPKHLITATGQRVTLRCSPRSGDLSVYWYQQSLDQGLQFLIQYYNGEERAKGNILERFSAQQFPDLHSELNLSSLELGDSALYFCASSGGSGTYNEQFFGPGTRLTVL.

The chain couples TRBV10-3 to TRBJ2-7; a weak D match, TRBD2 (7 bases). Trimming took off 7 bases at V and 3 bases at J, with 19 bases between the two ends. Germline assignment: CDR1 ENHRY and CDR2 SYGVKD. There are 15 residues in the CDR3. This CDR3 reads CAINRAGAANYEQYF. CDR3 DNA: TGTGCCATCAATCGCGCGGGGGCGGCCAACTACGAGCAGTACTTC.

The chain joins TRBV7-3 to TRBJ2-5; TRBD2 is a possible D gene (5 bases). This CDR3 contains 15 residues. CDR1 and CDR2 from the germline V gene are SGHTA and FQGTGA. Trimming shortened V by 0 bases and J by 5 bases, and 13 bases separated the two germline ends. In nucleotides, the CDR3 is TGTGCCAGCAGCTTAACCGGTGGGAGTGGTGAGACCCAGTACTTC. Its translation: CASSLTGGSGETQYF.

V and J are TRBV6-1 and TRBJ2-7; TRBD1 matches at 8 bases. The CDR3 covers 14 residues. Germline V gives CDR1 MNHNS, CDR2 SASEGT. Losses at the gene ends were 7 bases for V and 5 bases for J; bases not matched to a gene: 10. CDR3 sequence reads: CASTDRGRGDEQYF. CDR3 sequence (DNA): TGTGCCAGCACTGACAGGGGACGAGGGGACGAGCAGTACTTC.

The rearrangement uses TRBV6-4 and TRBJ1-2; tentative D call: TRBD1 (5 bases). The CDR3 length is 14 residues. CDR1 and CDR2 (germline): MRHNA, SNTAGT. V was cut by 0 bases and J by 8 bases, with 13 bases left in between. The CDR3 spells CASSDSDSFGGYTF. The CDR3 DNA is TGTGCCAGCAGTGACTCAGACAGTTTCGGAGGCTACACCTTC.

The V and J genes are TRBV29-1 and TRBJ1-2; tentative D call: TRBD1 (6 bases). V was pared by 7 bases and J by 3 bases, with 18 bases between. This CDR3 is built from 14 residues. Germline CDR1 SQVTM, CDR2 ANQGSEA. CDR3 in amino acids: CSADTGQRDYGYTF. CDR3 DNA sequence: TGCAGCGCCGATACGGGACAACGTGACTATGGCTACACCTTC.

V is TRBV19 and J is TRBJ1-4; D ambiguous. This CDR3 comprises 16 residues. The V end was cut by 0 bases, the J end by 1 base, with 9 bases between. Germline CDR1 LNHDA, CDR2 SQIVND (reference sequence). The CDR3 DNA reads TGTGCCAGTAGTATAGATCAGGAGGGAACTAATGAAAAACTGTTTTTT. It encodes CASSIDQEGTNEKLFF.

This clone showed up just once. The chain joins TRBV19 to TRBJ2-3; 7 bases are a match to TRBD2. With 7 bases clipped from V and 2 bases from J, the junction kept 9 bases outside the gene matches. This CDR3 spans 15 amino acids. Germline values: CDR1 LNHDA, CDR2 SQIVND (reference sequence). This chain's CDR3 is CASNSPSGYTDTQYF. In DNA form, the CDR3 reads TGTGCCAGTAACTCCCCTAGCGGTTACACAGATACGCAGTATTTT.

The V and J genes are TRBV7-6 and TRBJ2-2, with no clear D. V was clipped by 3 bases and J by 6 bases, with 5 bases between them. Germline V gene lookup returns CDR1 SGHVS and CDR2 FNYEAQ. This CDR3 has 12 residues. The CDR3 sequence is CASSFYSGELFF. The DNA for the CDR3 is TGTGCCAGCAGCTTCTATTCCGGGGAGCTGTTTTTT.